This T cell receptor beta chain is drawn from a study of blood T cells in healthy people across ages. Background on the study: Capture by template switching was about one barcoded beta molecule per two T cells.

This CDR3 is built from 15 residues. The V gene's germline CDR1 is LGHDT and CDR2 YNNKEL (reference sequence). The V and J ends lost 3 bases and 1 base respectively, with 10 bases between them. Through a sample-barcoded 5' primer and a J-beta primer mix, a second PCR was run for about 6 to 12 cycles. TCRdb ran MiXCR on the 5' RACE reads and lists one entry per CDR3 protein. The sample has about 1,500,000 distinct CDR3 sequences; approximately 40% are singletons. The sequenced material came from blood. This sequence was found in a woman aged 18-29 years in good health. V usage is TRBV3-1 and J usage is TRBJ2-1; D remains unclear. The CDR3 here is CASSHTDQSYNEQFF. The CDR3 DNA reads TGTGCCAGCAGCCACACTGATCAATCCTACAATGAGCAGTTCTTC.